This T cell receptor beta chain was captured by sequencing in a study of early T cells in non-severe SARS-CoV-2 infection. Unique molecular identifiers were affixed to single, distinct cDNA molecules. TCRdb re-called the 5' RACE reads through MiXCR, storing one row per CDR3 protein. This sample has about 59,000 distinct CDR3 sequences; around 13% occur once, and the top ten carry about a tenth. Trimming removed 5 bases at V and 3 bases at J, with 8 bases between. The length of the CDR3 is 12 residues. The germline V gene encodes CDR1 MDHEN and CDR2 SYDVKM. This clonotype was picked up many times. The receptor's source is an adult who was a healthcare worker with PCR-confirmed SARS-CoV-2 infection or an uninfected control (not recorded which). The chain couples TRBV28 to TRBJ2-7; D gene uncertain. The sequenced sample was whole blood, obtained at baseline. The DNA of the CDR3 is TGTGCCAGCAGTCCCTTCCGCTACGAGCAGTACTTC. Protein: CASSPFRYEQYF.